This TCR beta chain was observed in a study of T cell repertoires in cytomegalovirus infection (dated by TCRdb to 2018 to 2020). General notes on the study: Peptide stimulations targeted recently identified HLA-C-restricted CMV epitopes, whose presentation resists viral immunomodulation, together with well-studied HLA-B-restricted epitopes. The HLA type of each donor mattered for the analysis, because public TCR beta signatures pointed to carriage of CMV infection along with the matching HLA type. Results the study describes overall, beyond this receptor: In both this cohort and an independent roughly 330-donor cohort, the cumulative frequency of public TCR beta family members distinguished carriers of CMV infection plus the relevant HLA type. In the ex vivo response, HLA-C-restricted CMV-specific TCR beta clonotypes were dominant, and in two of eight donors the single most frequent clonotype came from this HLA-C-restricted group.

This clonotype was recorded at least ten times. The antigen this receptor binds is unknown. Its ends do not fully match the called genes, so a read error is possible. The instrument given in TCRdb is Illumina HiSeq 1500. TCRdb handled the public reads itself, with Q25 trimming in fastp and clone calling in MiXCR, and kept productive beta chains. Entries are consolidated by CDR3 protein sequence, retaining the most common genes and DNA. The sample table contains approximately 260,000 distinct CDR3 sequences; only one count was recorded for around 20% of them. The ten largest account for 15% to 20% of the sample. Sample treatment or condition, as interpreted from the label and publication: in vitro stimulation with specific CMV peptide epitopes to enrich CMV-specific T cells. Via the germline V gene (reference sequence), CDR1 is SSHAT and CDR2 FNYEAQ. From the cysteine through the phenylalanine, the CDR3 covers 20 amino acids. The CDR3 DNA has 60 bases and is translated from base 1.

The sample here was cultured PBMCs, taken from culture after CMV antigen stimulation. Recombination linked TRBV7-7 to TRBJ2-2; tentative D gene TRBD2, with 6 bases matching. The TCR comes from a human donor in good health (CMV status not recorded). Some clones in this sample may be carry-over from other donors' samples. Here the CDR3 is given as CASSLVAYPTRAPNTGELFF. The DNA reads TGTGCTAGCAGCTTAGTGGCTTACCCGACTAGAGCTCCGAACACCGGGGAGCTGTTTTTT.